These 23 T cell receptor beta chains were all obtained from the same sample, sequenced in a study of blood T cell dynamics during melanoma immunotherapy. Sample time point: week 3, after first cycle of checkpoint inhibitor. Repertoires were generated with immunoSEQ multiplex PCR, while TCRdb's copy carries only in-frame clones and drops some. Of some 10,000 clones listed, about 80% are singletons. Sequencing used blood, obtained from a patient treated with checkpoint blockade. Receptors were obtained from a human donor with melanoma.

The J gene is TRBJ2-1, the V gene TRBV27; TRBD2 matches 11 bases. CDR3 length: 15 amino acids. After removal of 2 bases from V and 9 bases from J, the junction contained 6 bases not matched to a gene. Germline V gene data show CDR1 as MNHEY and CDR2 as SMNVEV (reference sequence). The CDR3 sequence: CASSLSTLAGVEQFF. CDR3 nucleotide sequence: TGTGCCAGCAGTTTAAGTACACTAGCGGGAGTTGAGCAGTTCTTC.

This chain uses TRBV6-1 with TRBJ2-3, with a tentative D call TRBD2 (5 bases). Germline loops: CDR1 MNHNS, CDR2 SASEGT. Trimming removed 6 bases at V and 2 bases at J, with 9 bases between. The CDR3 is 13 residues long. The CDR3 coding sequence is TGTGCCAGCAGAGCTAGCTCCACAGATACGCAGTATTTT. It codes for CASRASSTDTQYF.

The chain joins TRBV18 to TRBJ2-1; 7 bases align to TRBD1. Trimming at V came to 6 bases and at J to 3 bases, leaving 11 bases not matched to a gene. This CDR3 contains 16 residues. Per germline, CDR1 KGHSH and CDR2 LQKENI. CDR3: CASSPRTGASYNEQFF. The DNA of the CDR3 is TGTGCCAGCTCGCCTCGAACAGGGGCCAGCTACAATGAGCAGTTCTTC.

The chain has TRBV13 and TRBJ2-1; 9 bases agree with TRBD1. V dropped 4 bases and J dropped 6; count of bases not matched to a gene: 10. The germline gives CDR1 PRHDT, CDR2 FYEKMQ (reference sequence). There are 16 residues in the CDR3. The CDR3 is CASSSTGTGHGNEQFF. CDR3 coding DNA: TGTGCCAGCAGCTCAACCGGGACAGGGCACGGCAATGAGCAGTTCTTC.

This chain's CDR3 is CASNEPDTQYF. The DNA of the CDR3 is TGTGCCAGCAACGAACCAGATACGCAGTATTTT. V gene TRBV6-1 combines with J gene TRBJ2-3; D uncertain. CDR1 and CDR2 (germline): MNHNS, SASEGT. This CDR3 has 11 amino acids. V shed 7 bases and J shed 4 bases, with 6 bases lying between them.

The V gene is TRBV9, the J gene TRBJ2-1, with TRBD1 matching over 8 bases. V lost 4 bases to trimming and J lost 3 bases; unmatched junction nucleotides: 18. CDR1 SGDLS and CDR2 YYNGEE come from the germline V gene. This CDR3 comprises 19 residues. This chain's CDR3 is CASSIGQGRFGGGYNEQFF. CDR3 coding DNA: TGTGCCAGCAGCATAGGACAGGGTAGATTTGGAGGGGGCTACAATGAGCAGTTCTTC.

DNA of the CDR3: TGTGCCAGCAACCTGGGGACAGGGGGCTCCTACGAGCAGTACTTC. Translating it yields CASNLGTGGSYEQYF. The chain employs TRBV28 and TRBJ2-7; 11 bases map to TRBD1. This CDR3 contains 15 residues. Germline V gene data show CDR1 as MDHEN and CDR2 as SYDVKM. V shed 7 bases and J 0 bases; nucleotides not matched to a gene: 5.

DNA for the CDR3: TGTGCCAGCAGGTGGAGTGGAGCGGGGTTCATGAGGTCCGGGGAGCTGTTTTTT. Residues: CASRWSGAGFMRSGELFF. J is TRBJ2-2 and V is TRBV7-3; 7 nucleotides line up with TRBD2. There are 18 residues in the CDR3. V lost 6 bases, J lost 6 bases, and 19 bases stayed unmatched. The germline V gene encodes CDR1 SGHTA and CDR2 FQGTGA.

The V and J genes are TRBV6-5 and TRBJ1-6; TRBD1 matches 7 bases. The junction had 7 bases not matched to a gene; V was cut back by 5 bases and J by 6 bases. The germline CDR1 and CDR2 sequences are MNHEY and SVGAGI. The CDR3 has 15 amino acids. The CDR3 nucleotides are TGTGCCAGCAGTGGGGACAGCCTAGTTAATTCACCCCTCCACTTT. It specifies CASSGDSLVNSPLHF.

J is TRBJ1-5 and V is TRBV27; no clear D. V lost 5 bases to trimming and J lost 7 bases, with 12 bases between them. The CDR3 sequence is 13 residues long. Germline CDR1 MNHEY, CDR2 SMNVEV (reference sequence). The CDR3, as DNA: TGTGCCAGCAGTCCCACGACGGGGCAGCCCCAGCATTTT. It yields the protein CASSPTTGQPQHF.

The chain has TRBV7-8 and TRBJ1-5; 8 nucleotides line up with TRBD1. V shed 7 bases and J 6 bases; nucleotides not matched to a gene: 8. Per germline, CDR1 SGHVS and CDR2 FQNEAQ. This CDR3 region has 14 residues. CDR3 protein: CASTKETGAQPQHF. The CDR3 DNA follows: TGTGCCAGCACCAAGGAGACAGGGGCTCAGCCCCAGCATTTT.

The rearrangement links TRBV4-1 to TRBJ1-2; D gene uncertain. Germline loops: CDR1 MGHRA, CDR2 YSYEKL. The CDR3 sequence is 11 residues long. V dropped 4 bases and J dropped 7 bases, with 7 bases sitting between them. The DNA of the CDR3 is TGCGCCAGCAGCCTCTCGGGTGGCTACACCTTC. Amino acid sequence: CASSLSGGYTF.

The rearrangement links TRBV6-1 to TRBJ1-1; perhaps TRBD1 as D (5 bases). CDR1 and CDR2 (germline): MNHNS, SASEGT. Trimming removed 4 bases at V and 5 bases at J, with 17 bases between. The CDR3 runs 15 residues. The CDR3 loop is CASSAPPGAGTEAFF. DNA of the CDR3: TGTGCCAGCAGTGCACCTCCTGGGGCGGGTACTGAAGCTTTCTTT.

CDR3 sequence: CASSLLGAPEAFF. CDR3 sequence (DNA): TGTGCCAGCAGCCTCCTGGGTGCGCCTGAAGCTTTCTTT. J is TRBJ1-1 and V is TRBV6-5; D unclear. Germline lookup yields CDR1 MNHEY and CDR2 SVGAGI. The CDR3 has 13 amino acids. V lost 6 bases and J 6 bases, leaving 14 bases between the germline ends.

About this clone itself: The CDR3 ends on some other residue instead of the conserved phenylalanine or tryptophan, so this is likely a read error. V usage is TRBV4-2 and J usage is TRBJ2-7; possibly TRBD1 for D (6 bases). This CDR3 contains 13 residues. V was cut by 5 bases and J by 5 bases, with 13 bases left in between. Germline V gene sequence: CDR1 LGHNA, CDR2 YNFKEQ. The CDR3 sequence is CASSSQGAHEQYG. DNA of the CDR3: TGTGCCAGCAGCTCACAGGGTGCTCACGAGCAGTACGGC.

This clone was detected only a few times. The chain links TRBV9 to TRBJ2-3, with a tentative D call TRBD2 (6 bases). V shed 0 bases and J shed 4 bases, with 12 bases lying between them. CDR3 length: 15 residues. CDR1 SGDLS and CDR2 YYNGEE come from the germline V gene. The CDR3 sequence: CASSVDYGGSDTQYF. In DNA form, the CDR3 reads TGTGCCAGCAGCGTAGATTATGGGGGGTCAGATACGCAGTATTTT. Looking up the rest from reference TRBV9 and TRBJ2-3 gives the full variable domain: DSGVTQTPKHLITATGQRVTLRCSPRSGDLSVYWYQQSLDQGLQFLIQYYNGEERAKGNILERFSAQQFPDLHSELNLSSLELGDSALYFCASSVDYGGSDTQYFGPGTRLTVL.

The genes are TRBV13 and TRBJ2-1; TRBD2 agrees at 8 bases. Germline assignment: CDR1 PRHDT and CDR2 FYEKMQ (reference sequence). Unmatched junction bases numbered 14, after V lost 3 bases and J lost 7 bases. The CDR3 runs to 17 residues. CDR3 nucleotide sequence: TGTGCCAGCAGCTTGACCCTAAACAGCGGGGGAAATAATGAGCAGTTCTTC. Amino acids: CASSLTLNSGGNNEQFF.

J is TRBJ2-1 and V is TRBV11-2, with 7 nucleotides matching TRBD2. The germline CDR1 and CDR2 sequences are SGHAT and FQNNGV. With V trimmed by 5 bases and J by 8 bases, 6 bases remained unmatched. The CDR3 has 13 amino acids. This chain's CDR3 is CASSLREDDEQFF. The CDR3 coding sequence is TGTGCCAGCAGCCTCCGGGAGGACGATGAGCAGTTCTTC. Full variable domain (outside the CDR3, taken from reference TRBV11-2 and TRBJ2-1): EAGVAQSPRYKIIEKRQSVAFWCNPISGHATLYWYQQILGQGPKLLIQFQNNGVVDDSQLPKDRFSAERLKGVDSTLKIQPAKLEDSAVYLCASSLREDDEQFFGPGTRLTVL.

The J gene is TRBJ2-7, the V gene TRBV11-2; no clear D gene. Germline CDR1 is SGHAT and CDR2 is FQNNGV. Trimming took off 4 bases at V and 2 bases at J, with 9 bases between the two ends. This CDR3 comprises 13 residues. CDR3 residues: CASSWAAAYEQYF. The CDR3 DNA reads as TGTGCCAGCAGCTGGGCGGCCGCCTACGAGCAGTACTTC.

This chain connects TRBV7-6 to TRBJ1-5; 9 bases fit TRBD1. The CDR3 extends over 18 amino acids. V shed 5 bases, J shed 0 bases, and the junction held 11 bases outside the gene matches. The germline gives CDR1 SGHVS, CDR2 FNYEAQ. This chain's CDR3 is CASSPLRDRAHSNQPQHF. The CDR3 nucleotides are TGTGCCAGCAGCCCCCTCCGGGACAGGGCCCATAGCAATCAGCCCCAGCATTTT.

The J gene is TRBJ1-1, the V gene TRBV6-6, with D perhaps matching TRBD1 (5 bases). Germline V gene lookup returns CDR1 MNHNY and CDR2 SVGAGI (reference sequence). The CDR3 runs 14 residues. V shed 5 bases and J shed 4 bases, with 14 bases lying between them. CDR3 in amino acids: CASSDSGWSTEAFF. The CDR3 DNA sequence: TGTGCCAGCAGTGATTCAGGGTGGAGCACTGAAGCTTTCTTT.

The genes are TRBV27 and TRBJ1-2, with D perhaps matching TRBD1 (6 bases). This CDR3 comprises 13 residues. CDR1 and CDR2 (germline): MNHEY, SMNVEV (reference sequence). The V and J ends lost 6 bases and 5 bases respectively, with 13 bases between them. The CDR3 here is CASSPLGAYGYTF. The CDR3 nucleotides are TGTGCCAGCAGCCCCCTGGGGGCGTATGGCTACACCTTC.

CDR3 amino acids: CASRPGTEDTQYF. The CDR3, as DNA: TGTGCCAGCAGGCCCGGGACTGAAGATACGCAGTATTTT. The chain employs TRBV28 and TRBJ2-3, with a weak D call TRBD2 (6 bases). Trimming pared 6 bases from V and 5 bases from J, leaving 12 bases between. CDR1 and CDR2 from the germline V gene are MDHEN and SYDVKM. The CDR3 spans 13 residues.